Each of the 5 T cell receptor beta chains below was sequenced from the same sample in a study of identical twins. Each CDR3 protein gets one entry after TCRdb re-called the 5' RACE reads with MiXCR. The data hold roughly 1,500,000 distinct CDR3 sequences, with less than 40% observed a single time. The sequenced material came from cord blood. The source is a newborn girl in good health.

The chain carries TRBV5-5 and TRBJ1-2; no reliable D call. The CDR3 contains 15 residues. CDR1 is SGHKS and CDR2 is YYEKEE in the germline V gene (reference sequence). Trimming took off 1 base at V and 5 bases at J, with 15 bases between the two ends. As DNA, the CDR3 is TGTGCCAGCAGCTTGTCCCCCGACTTCTTTTATGGCTACACCTTC. This gives the protein CASSLSPDFFYGYTF.

Of note for this clonotype: This may be a read error, as it is one base from a much larger clone. The chain carries TRBV12-3 or TRBV12-4 and TRBJ1-2; D might be TRBD1 (5 bases). The CDR3 covers 14 residues. CDR3 DNA: TGTGCCAGCGGTTTGGCTGGGGGATCCTATGGCTACACCTTC. It translates to CASGLAGGSYGYTF.

J is TRBJ1-1 and V is TRBV27; TRBD1 might be the D (5 bases). V was shortened by 4 bases and J by 0 bases, with 15 bases between the two germline ends. CDR1 MNHEY and CDR2 SMNVEV come from the germline V gene (reference sequence). The CDR3 has 16 amino acids. In nucleotides, the CDR3 is TGTGCCAGCAGTTGGGTGGGGCACCACATGAACACTGAAGCTTTCTTT. As protein: CASSWVGHHMNTEAFF.

The table lists this clonotype with a few counts. The V and J genes are TRBV7-9 and TRBJ2-3; no reliable D call. The CDR3 is 15 residues long. V was pared by 6 bases and J by 0 bases, with 13 bases between. Germline CDR1 and CDR2: SEHNR and FQNEAQ (reference sequence). The CDR3 loop reads CASRGRLDSTDTQYF. CDR3 DNA: TGTGCCAGCAGAGGGCGTCTAGATAGCACAGATACGCAGTATTTT.

The V gene is TRBV5-5, the J gene TRBJ2-1; 8 positions agree with TRBD2. This CDR3 is built from 17 residues. The V and J ends lost 2 bases and 6 bases, in that order; junction bases with no gene match: 13. Germline assignment: CDR1 SGHKS and CDR2 YYEKEE (reference sequence). The CDR3 sequence is CASSFDFSGTSGNEQFF. CDR3 nucleotides: TGTGCCAGCAGCTTCGACTTCTCCGGGACTAGTGGCAATGAGCAGTTCTTC.